One sample yielded the 7 T cell receptor beta chains listed below, sequenced in a study of blood T cell repertoires in COVID-19. Sequencing used immunoSEQ multiplex PCR; TCRdb keeps in-frame clones, though not all of them. The table lists about 140,000 clones, 88% of them singletons. Material for sequencing was peripheral blood. Receptors originate from a human donor in a cohort sampled during active COVID-19.

The J gene is TRBJ2-7, the V gene TRBV6-5; the match to TRBD1 covers 7 bases. Germline V gene data show CDR1 as MNHEY and CDR2 as SVGAGI. The V gene end was trimmed by 8 bases and the J gene end by 2 bases; junction bases not matched to a gene: 3. The CDR3 is 12 residues long. In nucleotides, the CDR3 is TGTGCCAGCCGGGACAGCGCCTACGAGCAGTACTTC. It specifies CASRDSAYEQYF.

The rearrangement joins TRBV5-4 to TRBJ2-6, with 10 positions matching TRBD1. Germline lookup yields CDR1 SGHNT and CDR2 YYREEE (reference sequence). V trimming: 4 bases; J trimming: 2 bases; junction bases outside the gene matches: 6. The CDR3 covers 17 residues. CDR3 sequence (DNA): TGTGCCAGCAGCCATGACAGGGGGCGAGCTGGGGCCAACGTCCTGACTTTC. Protein product: CASSHDRGRAGANVLTF.

In this sample, this clone turned up once. The chain links TRBV29-1 to TRBJ1-3; tentative D call: TRBD1 (5 bases). The CDR3 consists of 13 residues. Trimming pared 3 bases from V and 4 bases from J, leaving 10 bases between. CDR1 is SQVTM and CDR2 is ANQGSEA in the germline V gene. The CDR3 here is CSVDEGVGNTIYF. The CDR3 DNA sequence: TGCAGCGTTGATGAAGGGGTCGGAAACACCATATATTTT.

The chain recombines TRBV2 with TRBJ2-2; 7 bases agree with TRBD1. The CDR3 has 15 amino acids. Germline values: CDR1 SNHLY, CDR2 FYNNEI. V gave up 5 bases and J gave up 7 bases; unmatched junction bases: 10. CDR3 DNA: TGTGCCAGCAGTCCCCTCCCGACAGGGCACGGGGAGCTGTTTTTT. This gives the protein CASSPLPTGHGELFF.

The chain uses TRBV5-4 and TRBJ2-2; 8 bases fit TRBD1. Germline CDR1 SGHNT, CDR2 YYREEE (reference sequence). V lost 2 bases and J lost 0; bases outside the gene matches: 3. CDR3 size: 16 residues. The CDR3 DNA reads as TGTGCCAGCAGCTTCGGACAGGGCCCGAACACCGGGGAGCTGTTTTTT. Translated, it gives CASSFGQGPNTGELFF.

This clone was seen once. CDR3 nucleotide sequence: TGTGCCAGCAGCCAAGTGGGGGGAAGGAGTAACTATGGCTACACCTTC. Its translation is CASSQVGGRSNYGYTF. This sequence joins TRBV3-1 (or the pseudogene TRBV3-2) and TRBJ1-2; weak D call: TRBD1 (5 bases). The germline V and J ends were trimmed by 1 base and 1 base, with 13 bases remaining between them. This CDR3 comprises 16 residues. The germline V gene has CDR1 LGHDT and CDR2 YNNKEL (reference sequence).

CDR3 protein: CASSYALAGVEQYF. Here the CDR3 DNA reads TGCGCCAGCAGTTATGCACTAGCGGGGGTCGAGCAGTACTTC. The V gene is TRBV10-1, the J gene TRBJ2-7; 11 nucleotides agree with TRBD2. This CDR3 spans 14 amino acids. Germline V gene sequence: CDR1 WNHNN, CDR2 SYGVQD (reference sequence). Trimming at V came to 5 bases and at J to 6 bases, leaving 6 bases not matched to a gene.